Each of the 6 T cell receptor beta chains below was sequenced from the same sample in a study of PD-1 blockade in classical Hodgkin lymphoma (dated by TCRdb to 2019 to 2021). What this sample's time point label stands for: cycle 2 day 1 (C2D1) of nivolumab. All trial patients had relapsed after autologous stem cell transplantation, with cohorts A, B and C differing in prior brentuximab vedotin exposure. Library preparation used the immunoSEQ multiplex PCR assay. Sourced from immuneACCESS, this table was stored by TCRdb with only in-frame sequences that have V and J called. A share of the clones is absent; for the studies checked, an unresolved V gene accounts for under half, and the remainder has no known explanation. A total of around 45,000 clones appear in this sample, roughly 72% of them only once. The top ten clonotypes cover under 3.5% of the sample. Specimen: peripheral blood mononuclear cells (PBMCs), collected before the second cycle of nivolumab. These receptors were taken from a human donor with classical Hodgkin lymphoma.

The chain links TRBV6-1 to TRBJ2-7; D remains unclear. The CDR3 spans 16 residues. V was trimmed by 3 bases and J by 1 base, leaving 16 bases between them. Looked up from germline, CDR1 is MNHNS and CDR2 is SASEGT. CDR3 sequence: CASSDVLRRVSYEQYF. The CDR3 nucleotides read TGTGCCAGCAGTGACGTCCTTCGACGGGTATCCTACGAGCAGTACTTC.

This clone was observed a single time. This chain joins TRBV30 and TRBJ2-1; D gene uncertain. From germline, CDR1 is GTSNPN and CDR2 SVGIG (reference sequence). The CDR3 is made up of 12 amino acids. Trimming left V 4 bases short and J 6 bases short, with 10 bases between. CDR3 protein: CAWTFSGNEQFF. As DNA, the CDR3 is TGTGCCTGGACCTTTTCGGGCAATGAGCAGTTCTTC.

The gene calls are TRBV6-5 and TRBJ2-3, with 7 positions matching TRBD2. The V and J ends lost 0 bases and 1 base, in that order; junction bases with no gene match: 4. There are 16 residues in the CDR3. CDR1 is MNHEY and CDR2 is SVGAGI in the germline V gene. CDR3 bases: TGTGCCAGCAGTTACTCGCCAAGCGGGGGCACAGATACGCAGTATTTT. Translating it yields CASSYSPSGGTDTQYF.

The V call is TRBV27, the J call TRBJ2-7; no reliable D call. Trimming left V 2 bases short and J 1 base short, with 6 bases between. Germline loops: CDR1 MNHEY, CDR2 SMNVEV (reference sequence). This CDR3 is built from 13 residues. Here the CDR3 reads CASSLGPSYEQYF. CDR3 in DNA: TGTGCCAGCAGTTTAGGACCTTCCTACGAGCAGTACTTC.

The V and J genes are TRBV7-2 and TRBJ2-2; D remains unclear. V was pared by 0 bases and J by 6 bases, with 8 bases between. Germline lookup yields CDR1 SGHTA and CDR2 FQGNSA. The CDR3 spans 14 residues. The CDR3 loop reads CASSLASLSGELFF. The CDR3 DNA follows: TGTGCCAGCAGCTTAGCGTCCCTTTCCGGGGAGCTGTTTTTT. Based on the CDR3 plus reference TRBV7-2 and TRBJ2-2, the full variable domain is GAGVSQSPSNKVTEKGKDVELRCDPISGHTALYWYRQSLGQGLEFLIYFQGNSAPDKSGLPSDRFSAERTGGSVSTLTIQRTQQEDSAVYLCASSLASLSGELFFGEGSRLTVL.

The chain links TRBV6-1 to TRBJ1-2, with 7 bases identical to TRBD1. The V and J ends lost 1 base and 12 bases, in that order; junction bases with no gene match: 11. Germline loops: CDR1 MNHNS, CDR2 SASEGT. The CDR3 totals 14 residues. The CDR3 spells CASSEGSRGFFNTF. CDR3 sequence (DNA): TGTGCCAGCAGTGAAGGATCCAGGGGGTTTTTTAACACCTTC.